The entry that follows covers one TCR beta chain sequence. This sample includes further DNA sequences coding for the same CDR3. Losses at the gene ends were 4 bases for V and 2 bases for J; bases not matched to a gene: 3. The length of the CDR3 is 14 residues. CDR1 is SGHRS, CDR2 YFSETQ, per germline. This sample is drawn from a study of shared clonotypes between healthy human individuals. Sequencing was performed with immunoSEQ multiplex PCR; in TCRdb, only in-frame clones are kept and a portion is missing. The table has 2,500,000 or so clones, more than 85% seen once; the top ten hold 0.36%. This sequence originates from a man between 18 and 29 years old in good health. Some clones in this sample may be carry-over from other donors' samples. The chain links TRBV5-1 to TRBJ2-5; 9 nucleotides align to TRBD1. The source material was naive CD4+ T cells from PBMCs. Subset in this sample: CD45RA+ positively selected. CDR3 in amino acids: CASSDGQGQETQYF. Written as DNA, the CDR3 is TGCGCCAGCAGCGATGGACAGGGGCAAGAGACCCAGTACTTC.